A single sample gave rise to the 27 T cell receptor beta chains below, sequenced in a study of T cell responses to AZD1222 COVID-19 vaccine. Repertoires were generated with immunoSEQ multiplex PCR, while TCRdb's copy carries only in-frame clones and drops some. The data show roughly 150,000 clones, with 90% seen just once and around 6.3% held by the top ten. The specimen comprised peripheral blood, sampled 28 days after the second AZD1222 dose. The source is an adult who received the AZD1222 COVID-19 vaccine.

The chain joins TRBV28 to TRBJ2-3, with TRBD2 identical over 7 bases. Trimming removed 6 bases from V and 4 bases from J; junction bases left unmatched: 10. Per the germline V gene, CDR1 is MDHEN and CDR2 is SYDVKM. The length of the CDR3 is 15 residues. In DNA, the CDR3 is TGTGCCAGCAGCGCCCCCGGGGGGAGCTCAGATACGCAGTATTTT. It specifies CASSAPGGSSDTQYF.

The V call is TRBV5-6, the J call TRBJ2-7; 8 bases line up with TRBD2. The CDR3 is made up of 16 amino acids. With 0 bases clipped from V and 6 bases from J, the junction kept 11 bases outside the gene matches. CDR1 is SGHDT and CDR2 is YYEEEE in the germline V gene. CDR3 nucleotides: TGTGCCAGCAGCTTGGATTGGGGTAGCGGGACCCTCGAGCAGTACTTC. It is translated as CASSLDWGSGTLEQYF.

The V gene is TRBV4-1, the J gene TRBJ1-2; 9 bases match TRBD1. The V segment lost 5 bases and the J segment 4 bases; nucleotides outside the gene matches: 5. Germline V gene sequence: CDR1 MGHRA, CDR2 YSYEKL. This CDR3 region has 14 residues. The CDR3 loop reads CASSTQGQGYGYTF. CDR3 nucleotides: TGCGCCAGCAGCACCCAGGGACAGGGCTATGGCTACACCTTC.

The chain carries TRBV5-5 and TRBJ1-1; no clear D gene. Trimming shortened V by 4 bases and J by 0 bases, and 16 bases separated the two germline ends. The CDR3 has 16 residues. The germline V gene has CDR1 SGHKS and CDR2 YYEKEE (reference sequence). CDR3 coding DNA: TGTGCCAGCAGCCTCGGTCCAGGAACCATGAACACTGAAGCTTTCTTT. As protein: CASSLGPGTMNTEAFF.

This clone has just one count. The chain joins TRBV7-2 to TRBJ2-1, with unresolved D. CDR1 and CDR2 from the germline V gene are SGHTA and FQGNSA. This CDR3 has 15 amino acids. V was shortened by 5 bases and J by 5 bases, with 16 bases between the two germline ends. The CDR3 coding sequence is TGTGCCAGCAGCCTGGTAAGGTACGTCCACAATGAGCAGTTCTTC. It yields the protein CASSLVRYVHNEQFF.

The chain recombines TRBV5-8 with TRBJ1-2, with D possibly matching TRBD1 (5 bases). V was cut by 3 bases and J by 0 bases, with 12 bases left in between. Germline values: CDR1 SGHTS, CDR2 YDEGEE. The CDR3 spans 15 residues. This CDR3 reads CASSYPDSTNYGYTF. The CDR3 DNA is TGTGCCAGCAGCTACCCCGACAGTACTAACTATGGCTACACCTTC.

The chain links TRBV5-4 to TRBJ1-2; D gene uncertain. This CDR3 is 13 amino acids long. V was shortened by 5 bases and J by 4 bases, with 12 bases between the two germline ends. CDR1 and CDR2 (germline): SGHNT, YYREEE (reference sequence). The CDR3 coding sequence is TGTGCCAGCAGAGGATCCGATTCCTATGGCTACACCTTC. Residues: CASRGSDSYGYTF.

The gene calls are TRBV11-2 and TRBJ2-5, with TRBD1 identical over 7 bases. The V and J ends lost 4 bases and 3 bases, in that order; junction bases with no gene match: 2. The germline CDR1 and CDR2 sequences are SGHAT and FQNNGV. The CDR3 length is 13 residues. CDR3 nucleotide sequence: TGTGCCAGCAGCTACACAGGGGAAGAGACCCAGTACTTC. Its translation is CASSYTGEETQYF.

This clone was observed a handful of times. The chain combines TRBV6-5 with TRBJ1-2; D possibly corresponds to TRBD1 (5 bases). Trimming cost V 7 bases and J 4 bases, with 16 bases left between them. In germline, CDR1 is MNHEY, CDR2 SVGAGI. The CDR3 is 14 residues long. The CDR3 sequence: CASTWGRTSYGYTF. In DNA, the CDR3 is TGTGCCAGCACCTGGGGACGGACGAGCTATGGCTACACCTTC.

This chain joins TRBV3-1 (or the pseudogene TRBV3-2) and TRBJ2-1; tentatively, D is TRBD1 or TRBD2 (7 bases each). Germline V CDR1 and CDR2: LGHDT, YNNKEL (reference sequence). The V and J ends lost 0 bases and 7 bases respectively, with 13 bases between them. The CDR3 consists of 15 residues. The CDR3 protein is CASSQDSGGGNEQFF. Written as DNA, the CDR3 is TGTGCCAGCAGCCAAGATTCAGGGGGGGGGAATGAGCAGTTCTTC.

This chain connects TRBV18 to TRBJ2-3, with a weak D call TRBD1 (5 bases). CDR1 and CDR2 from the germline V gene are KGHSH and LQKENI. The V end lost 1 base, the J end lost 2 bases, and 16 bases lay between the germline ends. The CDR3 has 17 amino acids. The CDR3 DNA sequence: TGTGCCAGCTCACCACTCCAGGGTGGAATAACCACAGATACGCAGTATTTT. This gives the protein CASSPLQGGITTDTQYF. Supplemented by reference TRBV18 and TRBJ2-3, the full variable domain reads NAGVMQNPRHLVRRRGQEARLRCSPMKGHSHVYWYRQLPEEGLKFMVYLQKENIIDESGMPKERFSAEFPKEGPSILRIQQVVRGDSAAYFCASSPLQGGITTDTQYFGPGTRLTVL.

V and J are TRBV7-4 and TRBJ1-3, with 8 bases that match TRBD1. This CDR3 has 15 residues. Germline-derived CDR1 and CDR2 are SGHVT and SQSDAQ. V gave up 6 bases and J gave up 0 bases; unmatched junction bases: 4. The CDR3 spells CASRPGQASGNTIYF. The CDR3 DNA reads TGTGCCAGCAGACCGGGACAGGCCTCTGGAAACACCATATATTTT. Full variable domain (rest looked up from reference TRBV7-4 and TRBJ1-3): GAGVSQSPRYKVAKRGRDVALRCDSISGHVTLYWYRQTLGQGSEVLTYSQSDAQRDKSGRPSGRFSAERPERSVSTLKIQRTEQGDSAVYLCASRPGQASGNTIYFGEGSWLTVV.

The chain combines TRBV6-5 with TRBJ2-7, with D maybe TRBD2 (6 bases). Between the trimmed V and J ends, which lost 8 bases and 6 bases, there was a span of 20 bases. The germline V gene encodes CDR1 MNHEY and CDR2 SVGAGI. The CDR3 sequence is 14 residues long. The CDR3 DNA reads TGTGCCAGCGGTAGGGGCGGGACCCTACTCGAGCAGTACTTC. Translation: CASGRGGTLLEQYF.

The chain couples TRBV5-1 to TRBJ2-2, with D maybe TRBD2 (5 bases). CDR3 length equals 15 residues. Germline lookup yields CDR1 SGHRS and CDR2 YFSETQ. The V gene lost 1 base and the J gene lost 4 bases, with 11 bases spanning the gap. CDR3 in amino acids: CASSLSIGSTGELFF. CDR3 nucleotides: TGCGCCAGCAGCTTGTCTATTGGGAGCACCGGGGAGCTGTTTTTT.

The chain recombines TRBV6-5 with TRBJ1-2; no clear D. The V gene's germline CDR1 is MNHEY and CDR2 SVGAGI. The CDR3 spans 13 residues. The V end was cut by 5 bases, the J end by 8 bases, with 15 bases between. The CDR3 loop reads CASSIGNPMGYTF. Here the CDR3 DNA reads TGTGCCAGCAGTATCGGGAACCCTATGGGCTACACCTTC.

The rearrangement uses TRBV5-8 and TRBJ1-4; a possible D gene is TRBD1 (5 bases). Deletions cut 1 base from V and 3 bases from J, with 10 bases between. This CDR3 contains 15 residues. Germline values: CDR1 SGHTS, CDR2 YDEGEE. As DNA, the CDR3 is TGTGCCAGCAGCTTGACCGGGACGGCTAATGAAAAACTGTTTTTT. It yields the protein CASSLTGTANEKLFF.

The CDR3 DNA reads as TGTGCCAGCTCCCTAAAGGGTGATAGCAATCAGCCCCAGCATTTT. Protein sequence: CASSLKGDSNQPQHF. The gene calls are TRBV18 and TRBJ1-5, with D uncertain. Trimming removed 6 bases from V and 0 bases from J, with 12 bases in between. The CDR3 has 15 residues. Germline V lookup: CDR1 KGHSH, CDR2 LQKENI. The full variable domain, rest sourced from reference TRBV18 and TRBJ1-5, is NAGVMQNPRHLVRRRGQEARLRCSPMKGHSHVYWYRQLPEEGLKFMVYLQKENIIDESGMPKERFSAEFPKEGPSILRIQQVVRGDSAAYFCASSLKGDSNQPQHFGDGTRLSIL.

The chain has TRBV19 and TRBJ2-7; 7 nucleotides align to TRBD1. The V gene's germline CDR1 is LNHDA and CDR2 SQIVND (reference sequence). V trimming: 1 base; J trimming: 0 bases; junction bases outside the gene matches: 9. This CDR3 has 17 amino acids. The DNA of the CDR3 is TGTGCCAGTAGTATAGCGCCGGGACAGCAGTCCTCCTACGAGCAGTACTTC. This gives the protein CASSIAPGQQSSYEQYF. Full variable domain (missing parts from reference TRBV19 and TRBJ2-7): DGGITQSPKYLFRKEGQNVTLSCEQNLNHDAMYWYRQDPGQGLRLIYYSQIVNDFQKGDIAEGYSVSREKKESFPLTVTSAQKNPTAFYLCASSIAPGQQSSYEQYFGPGTRLTVT.

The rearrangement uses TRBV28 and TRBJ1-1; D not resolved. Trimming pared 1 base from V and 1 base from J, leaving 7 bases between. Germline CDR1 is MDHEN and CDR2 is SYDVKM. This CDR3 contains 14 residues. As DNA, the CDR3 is TGTGCCAGCAGTTTATATCTCCAGAACACTGAAGCTTTCTTT. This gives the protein CASSLYLQNTEAFF.

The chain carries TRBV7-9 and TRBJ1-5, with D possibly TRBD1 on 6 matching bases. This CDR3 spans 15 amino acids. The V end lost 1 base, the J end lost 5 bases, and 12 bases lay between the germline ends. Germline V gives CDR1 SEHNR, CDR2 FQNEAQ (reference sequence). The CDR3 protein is CASSLVGTGHQPQHF. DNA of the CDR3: TGTGCCAGCAGCTTAGTTGGTACAGGGCATCAGCCCCAGCATTTT.

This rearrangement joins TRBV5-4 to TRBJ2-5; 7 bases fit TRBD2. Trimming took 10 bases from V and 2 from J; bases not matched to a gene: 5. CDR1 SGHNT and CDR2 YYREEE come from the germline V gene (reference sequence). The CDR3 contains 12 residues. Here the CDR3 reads CAGGGNQETQYF. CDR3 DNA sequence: TGTGCCGGGGGGGGTAATCAAGAGACCCAGTACTTC.

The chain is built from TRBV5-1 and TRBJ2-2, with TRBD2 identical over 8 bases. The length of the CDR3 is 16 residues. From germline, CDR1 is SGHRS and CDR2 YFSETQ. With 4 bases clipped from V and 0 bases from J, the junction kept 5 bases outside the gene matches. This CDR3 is CASSPPGLANTGELFF. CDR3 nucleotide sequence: TGCGCCAGCAGCCCACCGGGACTAGCGAACACCGGGGAGCTGTTTTTT.

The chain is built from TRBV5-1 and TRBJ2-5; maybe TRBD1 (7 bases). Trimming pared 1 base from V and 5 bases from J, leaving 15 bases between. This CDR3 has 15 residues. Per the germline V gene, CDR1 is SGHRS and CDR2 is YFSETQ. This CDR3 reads CASSLPTGRHETQYF. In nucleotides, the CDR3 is TGCGCCAGCAGCTTGCCGACAGGGAGGCATGAGACCCAGTACTTC. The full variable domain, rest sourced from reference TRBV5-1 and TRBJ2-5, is KAGVTQTPRYLIKTRGQQVTLSCSPISGHRSVSWYQQTPGQGLQFLFEYFSETQRNKGNFPGRFSGRQFSNSRSEMNVSTLELGDSALYLCASSLPTGRHETQYFGPGTRLLVL.

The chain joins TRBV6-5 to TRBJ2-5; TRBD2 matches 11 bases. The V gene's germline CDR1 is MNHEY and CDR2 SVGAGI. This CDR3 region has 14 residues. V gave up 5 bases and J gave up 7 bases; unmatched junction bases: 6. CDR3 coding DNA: TGTGCCAGCAGTCAAAGTAGCGGGAGGGGGACCCAGTACTTC. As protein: CASSQSSGRGTQYF.

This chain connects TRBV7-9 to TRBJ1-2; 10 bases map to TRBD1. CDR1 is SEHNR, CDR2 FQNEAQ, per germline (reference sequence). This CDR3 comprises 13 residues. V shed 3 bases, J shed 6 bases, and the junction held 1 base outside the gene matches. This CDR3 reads CASSFGQGDGYTF. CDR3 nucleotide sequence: TGTGCCAGCAGCTTCGGACAGGGGGATGGCTACACCTTC. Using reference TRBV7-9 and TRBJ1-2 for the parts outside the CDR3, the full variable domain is DTGVSQNPRHKITKRGQNVTFRCDPISEHNRLYWYRQTLGQGPEFLTYFQNEAQLEKSRLLSDRFSAERPKGSFSTLEIQRTEQGDSAMYLCASSFGQGDGYTFGSGTRLTVV.

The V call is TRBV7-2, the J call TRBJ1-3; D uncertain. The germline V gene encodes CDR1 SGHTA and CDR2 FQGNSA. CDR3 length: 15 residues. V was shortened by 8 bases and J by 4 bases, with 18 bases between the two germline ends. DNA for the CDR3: TGTGCCAGCGGCCCGGGAGGGATGGGGGGAAACACCATATATTTT. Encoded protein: CASGPGGMGGNTIYF.

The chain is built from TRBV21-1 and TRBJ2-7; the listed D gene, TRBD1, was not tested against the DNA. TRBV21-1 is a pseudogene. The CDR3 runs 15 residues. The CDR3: CASSKARTASYEQYF. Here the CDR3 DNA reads TGTGCCAGCAGCAAAGCCAGGACAGCTTCCTACGAGCAGTACTTC.